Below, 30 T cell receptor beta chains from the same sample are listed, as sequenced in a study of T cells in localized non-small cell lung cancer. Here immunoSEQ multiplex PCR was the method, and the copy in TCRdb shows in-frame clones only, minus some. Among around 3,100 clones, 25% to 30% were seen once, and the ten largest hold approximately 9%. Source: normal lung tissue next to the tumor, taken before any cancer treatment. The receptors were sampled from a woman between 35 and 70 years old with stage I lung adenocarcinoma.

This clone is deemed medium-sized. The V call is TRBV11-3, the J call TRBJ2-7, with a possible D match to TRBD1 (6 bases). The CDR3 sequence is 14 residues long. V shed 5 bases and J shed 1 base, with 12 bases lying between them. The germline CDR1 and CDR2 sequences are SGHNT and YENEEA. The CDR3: CASSPMGTSYEQYF. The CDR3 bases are TGTGCCAGCAGCCCTATGGGGACATCCTACGAGCAGTACTTC.

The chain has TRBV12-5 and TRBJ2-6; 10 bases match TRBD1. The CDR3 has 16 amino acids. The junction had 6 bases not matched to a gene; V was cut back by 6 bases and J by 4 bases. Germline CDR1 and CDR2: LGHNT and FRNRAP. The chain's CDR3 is CASGPDRGPGANVLTF. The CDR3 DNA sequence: TGTGCTAGTGGGCCAGACAGGGGGCCCGGGGCCAACGTCCTGACTTTC.

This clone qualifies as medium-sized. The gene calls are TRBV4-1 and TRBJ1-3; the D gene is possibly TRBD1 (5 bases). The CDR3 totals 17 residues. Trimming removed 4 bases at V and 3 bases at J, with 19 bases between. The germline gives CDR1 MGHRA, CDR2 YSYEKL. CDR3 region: CASSPHLQGVNGNTIYF. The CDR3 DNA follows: TGCGCCAGCAGCCCACACCTTCAGGGAGTAAATGGAAACACCATATATTTT.

The CDR3 region is CASRRPVTGELFF. The CDR3 DNA is TGTGCCAGCAGGAGACCGGTTACCGGGGAGCTGTTTTTT. The rearrangement uses TRBV25-1 and TRBJ2-2; D is unresolved. The germline V gene has CDR1 MGHDK and CDR2 SYGVNS. Trimming shortened V by 6 bases and J by 5 bases, and 10 bases separated the two germline ends. The CDR3 runs to 13 residues.

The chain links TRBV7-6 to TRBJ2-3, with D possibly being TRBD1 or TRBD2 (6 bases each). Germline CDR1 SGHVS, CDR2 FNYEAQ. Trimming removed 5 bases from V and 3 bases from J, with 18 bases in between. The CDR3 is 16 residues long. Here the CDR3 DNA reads TGTGCCAGCAGCCCGATGCTATGGGGGGCTACAGATACGCAGTATTTT. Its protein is CASSPMLWGATDTQYF.

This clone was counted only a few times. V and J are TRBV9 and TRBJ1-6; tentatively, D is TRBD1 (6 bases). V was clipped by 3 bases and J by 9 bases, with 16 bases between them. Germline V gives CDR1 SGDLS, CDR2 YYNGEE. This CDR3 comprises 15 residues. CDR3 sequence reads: CASSASQGIVSPLHF. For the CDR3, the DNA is TGTGCCAGCAGCGCTTCACAGGGAATAGTTTCACCCCTCCACTTT.

DNA for the CDR3: TGTGCCAGCAGCCTCGGTTTGGGGGGCGGGGATACGCAGTATTTT. It is translated as CASSLGLGGGDTQYF. The chain carries TRBV11-3 and TRBJ2-3; possibly TRBD1 or TRBD2 for D (6 bases each). This CDR3 has 15 residues. Trimming left V 5 bases short and J 6 bases short, with 18 bases between. CDR1 is SGHNT, CDR2 YENEEA, per germline.

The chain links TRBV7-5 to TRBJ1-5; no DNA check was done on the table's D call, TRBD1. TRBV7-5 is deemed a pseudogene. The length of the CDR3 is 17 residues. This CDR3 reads CASSLGTGGRSNQPQHF. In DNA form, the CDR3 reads TGTGCCAGCAGCTTAGGTACAGGGGGCAGGAGCAATCAGCCCCAGCATTTT.

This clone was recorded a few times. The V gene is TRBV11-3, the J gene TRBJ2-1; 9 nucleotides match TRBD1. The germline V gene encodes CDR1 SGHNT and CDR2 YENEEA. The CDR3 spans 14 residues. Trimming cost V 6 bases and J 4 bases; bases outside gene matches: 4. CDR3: CASSFGQGYNEQFF. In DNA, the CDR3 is TGTGCCAGCAGTTTCGGACAGGGGTACAATGAGCAGTTCTTC.

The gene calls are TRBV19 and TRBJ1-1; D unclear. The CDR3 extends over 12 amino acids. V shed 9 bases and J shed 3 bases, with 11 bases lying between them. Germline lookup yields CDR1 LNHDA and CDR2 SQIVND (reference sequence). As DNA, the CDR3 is TGTGCCAGCCGAGGTTGGGACACTGAAGCTTTCTTT. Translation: CASRGWDTEAFF.

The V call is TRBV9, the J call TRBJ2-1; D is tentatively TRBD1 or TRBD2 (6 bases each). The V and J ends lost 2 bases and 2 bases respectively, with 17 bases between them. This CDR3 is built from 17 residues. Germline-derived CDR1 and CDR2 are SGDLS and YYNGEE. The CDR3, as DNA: TGTGCCAGCAGCGTCGGGGGCGGCCCAGCGACCTACAATGAGCAGTTCTTC. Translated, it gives CASSVGGGPATYNEQFF.

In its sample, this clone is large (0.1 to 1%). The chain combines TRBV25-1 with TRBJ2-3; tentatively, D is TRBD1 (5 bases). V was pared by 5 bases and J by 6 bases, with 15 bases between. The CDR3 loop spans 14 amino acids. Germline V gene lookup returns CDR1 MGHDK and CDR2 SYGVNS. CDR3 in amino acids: CASSRAGLWDTQYF. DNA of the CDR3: TGTGCCAGCAGTCGGGCAGGGCTTTGGGATACGCAGTATTTT.

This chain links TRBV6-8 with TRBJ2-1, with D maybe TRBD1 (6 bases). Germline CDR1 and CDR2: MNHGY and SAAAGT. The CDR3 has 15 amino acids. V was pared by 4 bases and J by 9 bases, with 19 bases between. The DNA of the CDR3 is TGTGCCAGCAGTTTAGGGCTGGGGGCCGGTTTTGAGCAGTTCTTC. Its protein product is CASSLGLGAGFEQFF.

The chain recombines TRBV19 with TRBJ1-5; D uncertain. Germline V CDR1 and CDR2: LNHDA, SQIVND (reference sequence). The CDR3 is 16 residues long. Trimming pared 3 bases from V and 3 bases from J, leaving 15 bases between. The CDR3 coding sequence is TGTGCCAGTAGTATCCCGGGCGCAATTATCAATCAGCCCCAGCATTTT. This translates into CASSIPGAIINQPQHF.

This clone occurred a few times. The CDR3 coding sequence is TGTGCCAGCAGCCGCCAAACGAACACTGAAGCTTTCTTT. It translates to CASSRQTNTEAFF. The V call is TRBV7-1, the J call TRBJ1-1; D gene ambiguous. TRBV7-1 is treated as an ORF (open reading frame) with a function not yet certain. This CDR3 has 13 residues. Trimming took 5 bases from V and 1 from J, leaving 8 bases between them.

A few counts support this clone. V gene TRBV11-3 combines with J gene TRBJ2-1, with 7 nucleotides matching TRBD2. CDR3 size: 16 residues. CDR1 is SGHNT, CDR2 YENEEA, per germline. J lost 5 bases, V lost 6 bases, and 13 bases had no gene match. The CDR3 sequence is CASRPRLATHNNEQFF. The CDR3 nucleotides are TGTGCCAGCAGGCCGCGACTAGCCACACACAACAATGAGCAGTTCTTC.

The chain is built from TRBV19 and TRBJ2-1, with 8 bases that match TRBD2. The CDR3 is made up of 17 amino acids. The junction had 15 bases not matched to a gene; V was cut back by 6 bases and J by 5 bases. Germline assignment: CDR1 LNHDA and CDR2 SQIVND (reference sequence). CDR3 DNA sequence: TGTGCCAGTAGCCGCTATGTAGGTAGCGGGATACACAATGAGCAGTTCTTC. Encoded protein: CASSRYVGSGIHNEQFF. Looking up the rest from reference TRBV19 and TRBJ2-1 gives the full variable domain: DGGITQSPKYLFRKEGQNVTLSCEQNLNHDAMYWYRQDPGQGLRLIYYSQIVNDFQKGDIAEGYSVSREKKESFPLTVTSAQKNPTAFYLCASSRYVGSGIHNEQFFGPGTRLTVL.

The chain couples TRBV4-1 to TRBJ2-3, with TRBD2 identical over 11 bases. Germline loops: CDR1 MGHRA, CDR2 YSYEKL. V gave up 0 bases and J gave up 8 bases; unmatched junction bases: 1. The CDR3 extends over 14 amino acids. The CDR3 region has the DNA TGCGCCAGCAGCCAAGAACTAGCGGGAGTTACGCAGTATTTT. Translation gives CASSQELAGVTQYF.

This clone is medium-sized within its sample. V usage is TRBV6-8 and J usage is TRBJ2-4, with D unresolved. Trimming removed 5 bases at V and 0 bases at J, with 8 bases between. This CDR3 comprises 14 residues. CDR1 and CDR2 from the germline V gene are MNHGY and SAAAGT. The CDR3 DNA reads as TGTGCCAGCAGTCCGTCCCAAGCCAAAAACATTCAGTACTTC. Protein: CASSPSQAKNIQYF.

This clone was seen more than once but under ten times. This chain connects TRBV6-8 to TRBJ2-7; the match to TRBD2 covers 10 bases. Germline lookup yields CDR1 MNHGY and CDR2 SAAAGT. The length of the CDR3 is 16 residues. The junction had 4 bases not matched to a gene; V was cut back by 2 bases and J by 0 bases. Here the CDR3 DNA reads TGTGCCAGCAGTTACGGGGCTAGCGGGAGCTCCTACGAGCAGTACTTC. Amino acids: CASSYGASGSSYEQYF.

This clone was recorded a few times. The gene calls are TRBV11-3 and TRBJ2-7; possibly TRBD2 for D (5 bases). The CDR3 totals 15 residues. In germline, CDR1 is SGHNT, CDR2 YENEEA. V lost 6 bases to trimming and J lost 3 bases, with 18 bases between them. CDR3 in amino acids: CASRRESVRGYEQYF. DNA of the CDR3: TGTGCCAGCAGACGGGAATCGGTGCGTGGCTACGAGCAGTACTTC.

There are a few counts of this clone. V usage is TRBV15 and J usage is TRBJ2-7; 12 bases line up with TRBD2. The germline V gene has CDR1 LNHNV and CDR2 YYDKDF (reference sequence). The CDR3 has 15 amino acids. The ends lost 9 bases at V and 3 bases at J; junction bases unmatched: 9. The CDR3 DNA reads TGTGCCACTTCGGAAAGGACTAGCGGGATCTACGAGCAGTACTTC. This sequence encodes CATSERTSGIYEQYF.

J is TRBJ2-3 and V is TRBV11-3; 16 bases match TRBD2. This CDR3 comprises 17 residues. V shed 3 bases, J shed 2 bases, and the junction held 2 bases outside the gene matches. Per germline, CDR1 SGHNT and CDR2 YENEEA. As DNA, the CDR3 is TGTGCCAGCAGCTTCGGGACTAGCGGGGGGGACACAGATACGCAGTATTTT. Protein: CASSFGTSGGDTDTQYF.

In DNA, the CDR3 is TGTGCCAGCAGCCCCGGGACAGGGAATCAGCCCCAGCATTTT. It translates to CASSPGTGNQPQHF. This chain connects TRBV11-3 to TRBJ1-5, with TRBD1 matching over 9 bases. This CDR3 has 14 amino acids. From germline, CDR1 is SGHNT and CDR2 YENEEA. V shed 5 bases and J 4 bases; nucleotides not matched to a gene: 3.

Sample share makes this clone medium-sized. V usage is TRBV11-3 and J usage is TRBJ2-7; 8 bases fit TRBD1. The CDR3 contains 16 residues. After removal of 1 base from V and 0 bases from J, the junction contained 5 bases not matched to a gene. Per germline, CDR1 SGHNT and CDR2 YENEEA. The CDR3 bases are TGTGCCAGCAGCTTAGGGTTCGGACAGGGCTCCTACGAGCAGTACTTC. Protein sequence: CASSLGFGQGSYEQYF. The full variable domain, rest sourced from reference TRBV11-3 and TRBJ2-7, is EAGVVQSPRYKIIEKKQPVAFWCNPISGHNTLYWYLQNLGQGPELLIRYENEEAVDDSQLPKDRFSAERLKGVDSTLKIQPAELGDSAVYLCASSLGFGQGSYEQYFGPGTRLTVT.

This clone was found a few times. The CDR3 sequence is CASSEGTSTDTQYF. CDR3 in DNA: TGTGCCAGCAGTGAGGGGACTAGCACAGATACGCAGTATTTT. This sequence joins TRBV6-8 and TRBJ2-3; D perhaps matches TRBD2 (6 bases). The CDR3 loop spans 14 amino acids. Germline values: CDR1 MNHGY, CDR2 SAAAGT. The V and J ends lost 5 bases and 0 bases respectively, with 9 bases between them.

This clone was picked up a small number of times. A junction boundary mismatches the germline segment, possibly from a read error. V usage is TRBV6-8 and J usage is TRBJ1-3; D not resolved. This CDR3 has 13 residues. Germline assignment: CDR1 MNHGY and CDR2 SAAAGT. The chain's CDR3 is CASTSRSGNTIYF. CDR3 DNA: TGTGCCAGCACCTCGCGGTCTGGGAACACCATATATTTT.

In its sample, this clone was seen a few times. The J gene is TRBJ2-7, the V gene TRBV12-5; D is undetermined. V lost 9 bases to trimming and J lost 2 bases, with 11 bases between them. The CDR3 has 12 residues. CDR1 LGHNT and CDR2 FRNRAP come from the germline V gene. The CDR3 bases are TGTGCTAGAGCTGTTCAGGCCTACGAGCAGTACTTC. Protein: CARAVQAYEQYF.

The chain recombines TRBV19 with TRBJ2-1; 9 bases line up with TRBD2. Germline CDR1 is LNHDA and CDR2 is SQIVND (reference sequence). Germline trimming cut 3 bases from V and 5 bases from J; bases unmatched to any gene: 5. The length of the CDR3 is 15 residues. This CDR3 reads CASSMSASGDNEQFF. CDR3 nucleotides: TGTGCCAGTAGTATGTCGGCTAGCGGGGACAATGAGCAGTTCTTC.

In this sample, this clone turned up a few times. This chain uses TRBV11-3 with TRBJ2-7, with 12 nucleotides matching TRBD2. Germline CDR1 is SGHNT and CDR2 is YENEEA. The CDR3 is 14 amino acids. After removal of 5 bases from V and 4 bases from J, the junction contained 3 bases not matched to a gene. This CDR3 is CASSPGLAGYEQYF. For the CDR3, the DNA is TGTGCCAGCAGCCCCGGACTAGCGGGATACGAGCAGTACTTC.